These 5 T cell receptor beta chains came from one sample sequenced in a study of blood T cell repertoires in COVID-19. Some clones are missing from TCRdb's copy, which holds only in-frame ones; the method was immunoSEQ multiplex PCR. The repertoire holds tens of thousands of clones, roughly 85% seen once, with roughly 9.8% in the top ten. The sample was peripheral blood. Receptor source: a man in his sixties with COVID-19, enrolled during active disease.

This clone is termed medium-sized (0.01 to 0.1%). This sequence joins TRBV2 and TRBJ1-6; 9 positions match TRBD1. With 7 bases clipped from V and 8 bases from J, the junction kept 12 bases outside the gene matches. CDR1 is SNHLY, CDR2 FYNNEI, per germline. The CDR3 sequence is 16 residues long. CDR3 in DNA: TGTGCCAGCAAAGGAGGGGGGACAGGGCGAGATTCACCCCTCCACTTT. Its protein is CASKGGGTGRDSPLHF.

This clone was counted a single time. The chain couples TRBV9 to TRBJ1-6; D not resolved. The CDR3 loop spans 15 amino acids. V was shortened by 0 bases and J by 10 bases, with 14 bases between the two germline ends. Germline V CDR1 and CDR2: SGDLS, YYNGEE. CDR3 in DNA: TGTGCCAGCAGCGTAGAGGAGGGTGCCTACTCACCCCTCCACTTT. Amino acid sequence: CASSVEEGAYSPLHF.

The chain combines TRBV7-2 with TRBJ2-7; a possible D gene is TRBD1 (5 bases). Gene TRBJ2-5 matches the end of the DNA better, so the J call may be wrong. The germline V gene has CDR1 SGHTA and CDR2 FQGNSA. This CDR3 contains 11 residues. CDR3 in amino acids: CASSFTGTQYF. DNA of the CDR3: TGTGCCAGCAGCTTTACAGGGACCCAGTACTTC.

This chain uses TRBV30 with TRBJ2-2; D not certain. CDR1 and CDR2 (germline): GTSNPN, SVGIG (reference sequence). This CDR3 has 14 amino acids. Trimming cost V 7 bases and J 4 bases, with 16 bases left between them. The CDR3 sequence: CASILGPGTGELFF. In DNA, the CDR3 is TGTGCCTCAATACTGGGTCCGGGCACCGGGGAGCTGTTTTTT. Full variable domain (remainder filled in from reference TRBV30 and TRBJ2-2): SQTIHQWPATLVQPVGSPLSLECTVEGTSNPNLYWYRQAAGRGLQLLFYSVGIGQISSEVPQNLSASRPQDRQFILSSKKLLLSDSGFYLCASILGPGTGELFFGEGSRLTVL.

The chain joins TRBV5-4 to TRBJ1-1; 8 bases are a match to TRBD1. The CDR3 has 15 residues. CDR1 SGHNT and CDR2 YYREEE come from the germline V gene (reference sequence). V lost 4 bases to trimming and J lost 4 bases; unmatched junction nucleotides: 9. CDR3 nucleotides: TGTGCCAGCAGCCCCGGTGGACAGGGAGGCACTGAAGCTTTCTTT. Its protein is CASSPGGQGGTEAFF.